The TCR beta chain under discussion was sequenced for a study of sequential checkpoint blockade in melanoma. Study at large: Randomization was 1:1 between first-line nivolumab→ipilimumab and ipilimumab→nivolumab. Maintenance nivolumab came after either treatment sequence.

As to treatment: randomized to nivolumab then ipilimumab (arm A) or the reverse (arm B). No patient had prior DNA-damaging chemotherapy. From thawed PBMCs, live CD3+CD8+ cells negative for CD19 and CD56 were sorted. Clones were sequenced by immunoSEQ multiplex PCR, and TCRdb holds only the in-frame ones, with some missing. The sample shows over 8,500 clones, approximately 72% of them seen only once. The sequencing used CD8+ T cells sorted from blood (inferred from file names), collected from a patient given nivolumab and ipilimumab in sequence. This clonotype originated in a human donor with melanoma.

This chain's CDR3 is CATVRTGVNQPQHF. Here the CDR3 DNA reads TGTGCCACCGTCCGGACAGGGGTGAACCAGCCCCAGCATTTT. The chain is built from TRBV19 and TRBJ1-5; 9 nucleotides align to TRBD1. The CDR3 consists of 14 residues. V trimming: 10 bases; J trimming: 7 bases; junction bases outside the gene matches: 11. Germline CDR1 LNHDA, CDR2 SQIVND (reference sequence).